The 10 T cell receptor beta chains below come from one sample, sequenced in a study of cytomegalovirus exposure and HLA in healthy donors. A multiplex PCR was run with 60 Vbeta primers and 13 Jbeta primers. The data were produced by immunoSEQ multiplex PCR, yet TCRdb's version contains in-frame clones alone and is incomplete. The sample lists approximately 170,000 clones, around 76% occurring once. The sequencing input was PBMCs. Every receptor here comes from a woman in her forties in good health and CMV-seronegative.

The chain combines TRBV19 with TRBJ2-1; 12 nucleotides line up with TRBD2. There are 15 residues in the CDR3. Germline trimming cut 4 bases from V and 4 bases from J; bases unmatched to any gene: 2. Per the germline V gene, CDR1 is LNHDA and CDR2 is SQIVND (reference sequence). The CDR3 here is CASSKTSGSYNEQFF. DNA for the CDR3: TGTGCCAGTAGTAAGACTAGCGGGAGTTACAATGAGCAGTTCTTC.

The CDR3 coding sequence is TGTGCCAGCTCACCAGACTTGAACACTGAAGCTTTCTTT. Protein sequence: CASSPDLNTEAFF. V and J are TRBV18 and TRBJ1-1, with D uncertain. The CDR3 totals 13 residues. CDR1 and CDR2 from the germline V gene are KGHSH and LQKENI. The V end lost 2 bases, the J end lost 0 bases, and 4 bases lay between the germline ends.

The J gene is TRBJ1-4, the V gene TRBV19; tentatively, D is TRBD1 (6 bases). The CDR3 length is 13 residues. The ends were cut back, 5 bases at V and 11 bases at J, with 15 bases in the middle. Per germline, CDR1 LNHDA and CDR2 SQIVND (reference sequence). The CDR3 nucleotides are TGTGCCAGTAGTCCTCGGACAGTTCTGAAACTGTTTTTT. Translation: CASSPRTVLKLFF.

In this sample, this clone turned up once. J is TRBJ1-1 and V is TRBV28; 7 bases match TRBD1. This CDR3 is built from 14 residues. V shed 8 bases and J 6 bases; nucleotides not matched to a gene: 12. In germline, CDR1 is MDHEN, CDR2 SYDVKM. DNA for the CDR3: TGTGCCAGCGTCACCCTCGACAGGGACCCTGAAGCTTTCTTT. This codes for CASVTLDRDPEAFF.

The chain links TRBV19 to TRBJ1-5; D remains ambiguous. V shed 7 bases and J shed 0 bases, with 25 bases lying between them. Germline V gives CDR1 LNHDA, CDR2 SQIVND (reference sequence). The CDR3 is made up of 19 amino acids. CDR3 bases: TGTGCCAGTATACAGATTTGGGCCCCGAGCCCTTATAGCAATCAGCCCCAGCATTTT. It codes for CASIQIWAPSPYSNQPQHF.

This sequence joins TRBV30 and TRBJ1-5, with 8 bases identical to TRBD1. V dropped 2 bases and J dropped 4; count of bases not matched to a gene: 1. The CDR3 extends over 13 amino acids. From germline, CDR1 is GTSNPN and CDR2 SVGIG (reference sequence). CDR3 nucleotides: TGTGCCTGGAGTAGACAGGGGAATCAGCCCCAGCATTTT. Encoded protein: CAWSRQGNQPQHF.

This clone has just a few counts. The V call is TRBV9, the J call TRBJ2-7, with D uncertain. Germline V lookup: CDR1 SGDLS, CDR2 YYNGEE. The CDR3 spans 14 residues. V was trimmed by 0 bases and J by 4 bases, leaving 11 bases between them. The CDR3: CASSVASGVYEQYF. The CDR3 DNA is TGTGCCAGCAGCGTAGCCTCTGGAGTTTACGAGCAGTACTTC.

V is TRBV28 and J is TRBJ1-1; 11 bases fit TRBD1. Germline CDR1 is MDHEN and CDR2 is SYDVKM. There are 10 residues in the CDR3. After removal of 8 bases from V and 10 bases from J, the junction contained 0 bases not matched to a gene. CDR3 sequence: CASGTGGAFF. As DNA, the CDR3 is TGTGCCAGCGGGACAGGGGGAGCTTTCTTT.

This chain links TRBV2 with TRBJ2-2; 7 bases fit TRBD2. This CDR3 is 18 amino acids long. Germline loops: CDR1 SNHLY, CDR2 FYNNEI. The trim removed 7 bases at V and 4 bases at J, leaving 18 bases unmatched. The CDR3 DNA is TGTGCCAGCACCGAGCGAGTCATAGCGGGTAGCTCCACCGGGGAGCTGTTTTTT. Encoded protein: CASTERVIAGSSTGELFF.

The table lists this clone with a count of one. CDR3 loop: CASSPTGLAAEQYF. The CDR3 coding sequence is TGTGCCAGCAGCCCAACAGGACTAGCGGCCGAGCAGTACTTC. This rearrangement joins TRBV6-6 to TRBJ2-7; 10 bases align to TRBD2. V lost 6 bases and J lost 6; bases outside the gene matches: 8. Germline V CDR1 and CDR2: MNHNY, SVGAGI (reference sequence). This CDR3 has 14 amino acids.